This T cell receptor (beta chain) came from a study of blood T cells in healthy people across ages. Across the whole study: Using template switching, researchers captured about one barcoded beta molecule for each two T cells.

Overall study results and limits: Per-million-T-cell TCR beta diversity fell roughly linearly with age. In these data, TCR beta diversity tracked strongly with naive T cell percentage.

This clonotype came up many times. Its antigen is undetermined. Per germline, CDR1 SGHTA and CDR2 FQGNSA. The CDR3 length is 15 residues. V lost 5 bases to trimming and J lost 6 bases, with 18 bases between them. A second PCR, run for roughly 7 to 11 cycles, used a sample-barcoded 5' primer plus a J-beta primer mix. Each CDR3 protein gets one entry after TCRdb re-called the 5' RACE reads with MiXCR. The profile shows approximately 690,000 distinct CDR3 sequences, roughly 53% of them singletons. Specimen: blood. This chain joins TRBV7-2 and TRBJ2-3; D possibly matches TRBD1 or TRBD2 (6 bases each). The sequence derives from a man between 60 and 75 years old in good health. The CDR3 sequence: CASSTGGAGWDTQYF. CDR3 sequence (DNA): TGTGCCAGCAGCACCGGGGGCGCGGGGTGGGATACGCAGTATTTT.